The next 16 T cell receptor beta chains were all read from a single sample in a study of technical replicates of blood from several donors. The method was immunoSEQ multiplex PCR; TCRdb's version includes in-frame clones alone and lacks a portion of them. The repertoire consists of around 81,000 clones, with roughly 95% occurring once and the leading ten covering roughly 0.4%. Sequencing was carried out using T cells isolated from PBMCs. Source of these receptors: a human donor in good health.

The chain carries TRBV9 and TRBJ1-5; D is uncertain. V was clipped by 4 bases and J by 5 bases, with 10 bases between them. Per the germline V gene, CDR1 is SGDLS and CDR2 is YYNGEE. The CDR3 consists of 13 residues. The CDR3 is CASSSSGDQPQHF. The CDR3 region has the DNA TGTGCCAGCAGCTCCTCAGGCGATCAGCCCCAGCATTTT.

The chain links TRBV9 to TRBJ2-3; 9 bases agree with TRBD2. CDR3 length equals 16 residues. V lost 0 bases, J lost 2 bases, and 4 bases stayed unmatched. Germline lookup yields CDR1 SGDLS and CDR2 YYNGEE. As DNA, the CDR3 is TGTGCCAGCAGCGTAGACGCGGGAGGGCCCACAGATACGCAGTATTTT. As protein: CASSVDAGGPTDTQYF.

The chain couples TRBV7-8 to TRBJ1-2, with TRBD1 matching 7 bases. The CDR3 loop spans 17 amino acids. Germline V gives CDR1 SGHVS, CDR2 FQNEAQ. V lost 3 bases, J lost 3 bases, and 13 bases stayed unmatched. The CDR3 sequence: CASSLPRTGPLDYGYTF. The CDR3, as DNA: TGTGCCAGCAGCTTGCCAAGGACAGGCCCTTTAGACTATGGCTACACCTTC.

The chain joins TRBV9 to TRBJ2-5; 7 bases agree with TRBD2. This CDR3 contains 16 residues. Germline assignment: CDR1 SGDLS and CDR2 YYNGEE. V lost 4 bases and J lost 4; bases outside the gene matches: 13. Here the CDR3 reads CASSPDSAGLGETQYF. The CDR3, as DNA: TGTGCCAGCAGCCCCGACTCAGCGGGACTGGGAGAGACCCAGTACTTC.

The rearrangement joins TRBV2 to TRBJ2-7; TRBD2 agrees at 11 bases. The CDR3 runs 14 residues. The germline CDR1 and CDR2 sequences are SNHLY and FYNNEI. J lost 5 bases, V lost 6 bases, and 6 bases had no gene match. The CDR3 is CASRRLAGNNEQYF. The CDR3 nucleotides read TGTGCCAGCAGGAGACTAGCGGGAAACAACGAGCAGTACTTC.

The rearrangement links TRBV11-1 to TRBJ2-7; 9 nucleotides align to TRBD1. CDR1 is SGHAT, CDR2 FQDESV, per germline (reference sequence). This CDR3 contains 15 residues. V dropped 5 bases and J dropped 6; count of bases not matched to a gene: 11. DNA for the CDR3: TGTGCCAGCAGCCCTCACGGACAGGGGATTTCCGAGCAGTACTTC. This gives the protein CASSPHGQGISEQYF.

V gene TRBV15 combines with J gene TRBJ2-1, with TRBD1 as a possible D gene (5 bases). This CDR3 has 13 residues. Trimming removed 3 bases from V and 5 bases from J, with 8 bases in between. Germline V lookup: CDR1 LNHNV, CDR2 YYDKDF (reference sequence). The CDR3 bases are TGTGCCACCAGCAGTGGGGCTGACAATGAGCAGTTCTTC. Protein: CATSSGADNEQFF.

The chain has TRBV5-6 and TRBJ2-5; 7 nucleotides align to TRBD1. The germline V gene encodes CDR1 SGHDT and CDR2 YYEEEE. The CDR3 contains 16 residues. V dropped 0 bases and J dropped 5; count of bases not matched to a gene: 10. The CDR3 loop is CASSLAPDRASETQYF. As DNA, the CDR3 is TGTGCCAGCAGCTTGGCGCCCGACAGGGCATCGGAGACCCAGTACTTC.

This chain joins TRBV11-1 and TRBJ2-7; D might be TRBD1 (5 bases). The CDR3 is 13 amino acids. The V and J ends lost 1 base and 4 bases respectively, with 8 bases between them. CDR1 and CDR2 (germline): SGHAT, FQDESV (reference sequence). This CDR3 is CASSLGAGYEQYF. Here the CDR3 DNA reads TGTGCCAGCAGCTTAGGGGCAGGGTACGAGCAGTACTTC.

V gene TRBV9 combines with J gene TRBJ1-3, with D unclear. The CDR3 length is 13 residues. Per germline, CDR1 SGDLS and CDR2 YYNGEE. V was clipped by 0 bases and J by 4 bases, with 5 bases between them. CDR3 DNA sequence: TGTGCCAGCAGCGTAGCGGGGGGAAACACCATATATTTT. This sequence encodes CASSVAGGNTIYF. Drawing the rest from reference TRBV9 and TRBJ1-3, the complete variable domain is DSGVTQTPKHLITATGQRVTLRCSPRSGDLSVYWYQQSLDQGLQFLIQYYNGEERAKGNILERFSAQQFPDLHSELNLSSLELGDSALYFCASSVAGGNTIYFGEGSWLTVV.

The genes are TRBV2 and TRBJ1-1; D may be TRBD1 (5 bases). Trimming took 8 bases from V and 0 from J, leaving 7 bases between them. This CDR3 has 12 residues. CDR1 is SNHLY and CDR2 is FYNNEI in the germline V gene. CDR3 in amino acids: CASDRVNTEAFF. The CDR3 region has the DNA TGTGCCAGCGACAGAGTGAACACTGAAGCTTTCTTT. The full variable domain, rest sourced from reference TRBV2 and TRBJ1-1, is EPEVTQTPSHQVTQMGQEVILRCVPISNHLYFYWYRQILGQKVEFLVSFYNNEISEKSEIFDDQFSVERPDGSNFTLKIRSTKLEDSAMYFCASDRVNTEAFFGQGTRLTVV.

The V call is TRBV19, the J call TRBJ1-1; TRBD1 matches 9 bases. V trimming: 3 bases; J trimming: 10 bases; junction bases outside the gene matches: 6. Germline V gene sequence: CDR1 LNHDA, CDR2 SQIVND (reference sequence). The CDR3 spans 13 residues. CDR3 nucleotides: TGTGCCAGTAGTATGTTCGAGACAGGGGGAGCTTTCTTT. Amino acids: CASSMFETGGAFF.

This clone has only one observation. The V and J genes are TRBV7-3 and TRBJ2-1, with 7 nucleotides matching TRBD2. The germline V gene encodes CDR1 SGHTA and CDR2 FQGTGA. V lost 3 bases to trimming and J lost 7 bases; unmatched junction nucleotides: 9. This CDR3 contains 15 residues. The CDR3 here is CASSFYAGEANEQFF. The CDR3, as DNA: TGTGCCAGCAGCTTTTATGCGGGAGAGGCAAATGAGCAGTTCTTC.

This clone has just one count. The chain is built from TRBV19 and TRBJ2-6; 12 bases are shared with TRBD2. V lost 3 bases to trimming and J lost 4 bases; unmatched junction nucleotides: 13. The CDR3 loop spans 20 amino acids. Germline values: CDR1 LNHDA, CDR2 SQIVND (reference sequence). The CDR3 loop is CASSIWGLAGGGWGANVLTF. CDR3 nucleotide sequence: TGTGCCAGTAGTATCTGGGGCCTAGCGGGAGGGGGTTGGGGGGCCAACGTCCTGACTTTC.

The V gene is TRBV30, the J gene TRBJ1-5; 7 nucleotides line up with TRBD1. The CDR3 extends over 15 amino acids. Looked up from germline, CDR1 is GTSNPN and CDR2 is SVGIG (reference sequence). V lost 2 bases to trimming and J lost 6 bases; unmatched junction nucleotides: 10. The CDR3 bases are TGTGCCTGGAGTTATTCCGACAGGGTCGGTCAGCCCCAGCATTTT. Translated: CAWSYSDRVGQPQHF.

The CDR3 reads CASSWASMNTEAFF. CDR3 bases: TGTGCCAGCAGCTGGGCCAGCATGAACACTGAAGCTTTCTTT. This chain joins TRBV28 and TRBJ1-1, with D hard to call. Trimming shortened V by 6 bases and J by 0 bases, and 11 bases separated the two germline ends. This CDR3 contains 14 residues. Germline values: CDR1 MDHEN, CDR2 SYDVKM.